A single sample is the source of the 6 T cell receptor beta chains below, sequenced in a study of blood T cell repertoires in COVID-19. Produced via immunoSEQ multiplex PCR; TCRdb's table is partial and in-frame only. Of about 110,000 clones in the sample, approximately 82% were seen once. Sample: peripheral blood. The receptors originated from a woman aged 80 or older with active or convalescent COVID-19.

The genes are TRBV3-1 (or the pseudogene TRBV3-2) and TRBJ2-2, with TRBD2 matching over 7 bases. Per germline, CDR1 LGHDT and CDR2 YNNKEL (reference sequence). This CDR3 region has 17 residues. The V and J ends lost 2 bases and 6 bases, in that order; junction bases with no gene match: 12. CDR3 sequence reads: CASSQNLIRGDPGELFF. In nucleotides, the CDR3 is TGTGCCAGCAGCCAAAACTTGATACGGGGGGATCCCGGGGAGCTGTTTTTT.

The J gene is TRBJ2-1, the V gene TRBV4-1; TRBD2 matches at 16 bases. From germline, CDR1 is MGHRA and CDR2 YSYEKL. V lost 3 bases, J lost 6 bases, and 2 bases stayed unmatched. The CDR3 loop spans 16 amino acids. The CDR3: CASSHGTSGRGNEQFF. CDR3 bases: TGCGCCAGCAGCCATGGGACTAGCGGGAGGGGCAATGAGCAGTTCTTC.

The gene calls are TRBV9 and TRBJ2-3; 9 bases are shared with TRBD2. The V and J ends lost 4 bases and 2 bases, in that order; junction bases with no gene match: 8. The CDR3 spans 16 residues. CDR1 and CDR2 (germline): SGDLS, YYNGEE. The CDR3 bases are TGTGCCAGCAGCATATTAGCGGGAGCCTACACAGATACGCAGTATTTT. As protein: CASSILAGAYTDTQYF.

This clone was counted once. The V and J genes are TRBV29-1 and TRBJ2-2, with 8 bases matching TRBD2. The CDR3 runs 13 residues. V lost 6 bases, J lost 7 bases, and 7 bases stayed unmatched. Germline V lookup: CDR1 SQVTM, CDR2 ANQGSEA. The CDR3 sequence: CSVIGGGYGELFF. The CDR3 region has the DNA TGCAGCGTCATAGGCGGGGGGTACGGGGAGCTGTTTTTT.

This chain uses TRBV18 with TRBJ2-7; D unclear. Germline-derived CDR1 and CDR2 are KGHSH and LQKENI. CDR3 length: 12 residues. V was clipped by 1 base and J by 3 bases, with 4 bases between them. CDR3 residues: CASSPQYYEQYF. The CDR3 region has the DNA TGTGCCAGCTCACCACAATACTACGAGCAGTACTTC.

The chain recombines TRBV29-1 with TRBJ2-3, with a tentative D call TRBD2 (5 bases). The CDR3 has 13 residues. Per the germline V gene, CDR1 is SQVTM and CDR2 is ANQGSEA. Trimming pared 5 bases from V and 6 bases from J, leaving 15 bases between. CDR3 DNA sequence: TGCAGCGTTTCGCGTCTAGCCGAGGATACGCAGTATTTT. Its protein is CSVSRLAEDTQYF.